The 21 T cell receptor beta chains presented below share a single source sample, sequenced in a study of T cell responses to AZD1222 COVID-19 vaccine. Generated by immunoSEQ multiplex PCR, the TCRdb table keeps only in-frame clones and is missing some. Altogether about 120,000 clones are present, 92% being singletons, with the ten largest covering 14%. The sample was peripheral blood, taken on day 0 of AZD1222 vaccination. These receptors originate from an adult in good health.

The V and J genes are TRBV15 and TRBJ2-7; 9 bases map to TRBD2. V lost 6 bases and J lost 4; bases outside the gene matches: 10. Germline loops: CDR1 LNHNV, CDR2 YYDKDF (reference sequence). There are 15 residues in the CDR3. The CDR3: CATRPAAGGRYEQYF. The CDR3 DNA is TGTGCCACCAGACCGGCGGCGGGGGGGCGGTACGAGCAGTACTTC.

This rearrangement joins TRBV11-2 to TRBJ1-2; 8 bases align to TRBD1. The CDR3 spans 16 residues. The germline V gene encodes CDR1 SGHAT and CDR2 FQNNGV. The V and J ends lost 2 bases and 7 bases, in that order; junction bases with no gene match: 12. The CDR3 DNA is TGTGCCAGCAGCTTATTGAGCCTGCAGGGGGCGAGTGGCTACACCTTC. This gives the protein CASSLLSLQGASGYTF.

The chain combines TRBV24-1 with TRBJ2-7; perhaps TRBD2 as D (5 bases). Germline V gene sequence: CDR1 KGHDR, CDR2 SFDVKD. The CDR3 contains 14 residues. V dropped 5 bases and J dropped 2 bases, with 12 bases sitting between them. CDR3: CATSAGGGTYEQYF. CDR3 nucleotides: TGTGCCACCAGTGCAGGAGGAGGTACCTACGAGCAGTACTTC.

The chain recombines TRBV6-2 or TRBV6-3 with TRBJ2-2, with TRBD1 as a possible D gene (6 bases). The CDR3 extends over 15 amino acids. V was cut by 5 bases and J by 2 bases, with 12 bases left in between. Per germline, CDR1 MNHEY and CDR2 SVGEGT. The CDR3 DNA is TGTGCCAGCAGTCAACGGGACATCAACACCGGGGAGCTGTTTTTT. Translating gives CASSQRDINTGELFF.

V is TRBV18 and J is TRBJ2-3; 10 nucleotides agree with TRBD1. The CDR3 is 15 amino acids. Germline values: CDR1 KGHSH, CDR2 LQKENI. The J segment lost 5 bases and the V segment lost 0 bases, leaving 2 bases of the junction unmatched. This CDR3 is CASSPPTGGRDTQYF. CDR3 nucleotide sequence: TGTGCCAGCTCACCACCGACAGGGGGCAGAGATACGCAGTATTTT.

The chain combines TRBV15 with TRBJ1-2, with a tentative D call TRBD1 (6 bases). Germline V gene lookup returns CDR1 LNHNV and CDR2 YYDKDF (reference sequence). The V end lost 5 bases, the J end lost 1 base, and 11 bases lay between the germline ends. This CDR3 is 14 amino acids long. The CDR3 region is CATSLGGGNYGYTF. DNA for the CDR3: TGTGCCACCAGCTTAGGGGGGGGTAACTATGGCTACACCTTC.

V usage is TRBV28 and J usage is TRBJ1-4; perhaps TRBD1 as D (6 bases). Germline CDR1 is MDHEN and CDR2 is SYDVKM. CDR3 size: 15 residues. The V and J ends lost 6 bases and 0 bases respectively, with 11 bases between them. CDR3 coding DNA: TGTGCCAGCAGAGACAGACAGGCAACTAATGAAAAACTGTTTTTT. Its translation is CASRDRQATNEKLFF.

This clone was found once. J is TRBJ2-2 and V is TRBV4-3; 11 bases line up with TRBD2. This CDR3 is built from 19 residues. J was trimmed by 1 base and V by 0 bases; bases with no gene match: 7. Per the germline V gene, CDR1 is LGHNA and CDR2 is YSLEER. CDR3 sequence (DNA): TGCGCCAGCAGCCAAGAAACATGGCTAGCGGGAGGGAACACCGGGGAGCTGTTTTTT. Protein product: CASSQETWLAGGNTGELFF.

The chain uses TRBV11-2 and TRBJ2-3; D is unresolved. The CDR3 has 11 residues. From germline, CDR1 is SGHAT and CDR2 FQNNGV. Trimming took 3 bases from V and 4 from J, leaving 2 bases between them. The CDR3 reads CASSLSDTQYF. The CDR3 coding sequence is TGTGCCAGCAGCTTGTCAGATACGCAGTATTTT.

The count of this clone is one. The chain has TRBV6-2 or TRBV6-3 and TRBJ1-2; D is ambiguous. This CDR3 has 13 amino acids. Trimming took off 2 bases at V and 5 bases at J, with 9 bases between the two ends. Germline CDR1 reads MNHEY; CDR2 reads SVGEGT. CDR3 in amino acids: CASSYGNLYGYTF. The DNA for the CDR3 is TGTGCCAGCAGTTACGGGAATCTATATGGCTACACCTTC.

This clone was observed once. The V and J genes are TRBV5-4 and TRBJ1-6, with a tentative D call TRBD1 (5 bases). Trimming pared 4 bases from V and 3 bases from J, leaving 8 bases between. Germline loops: CDR1 SGHNT, CDR2 YYREEE (reference sequence). This CDR3 spans 14 amino acids. The CDR3, as DNA: TGTGCCAGCAGCATCGACAGCTATAATTCACCCCTCCACTTT. Residues: CASSIDSYNSPLHF.

The J gene is TRBJ1-1, the V gene TRBV28; no clear D gene. There are 14 residues in the CDR3. Trimming removed 6 bases at V and 4 bases at J, with 15 bases between. Germline CDR1 reads MDHEN; CDR2 reads SYDVKM. The CDR3 protein is CASRMEGLGTEAFF. Written as DNA, the CDR3 is TGTGCCAGCAGAATGGAGGGTTTGGGCACTGAAGCTTTCTTT.

The gene calls are TRBV7-9 and TRBJ1-1; TRBD1 aligns across 9 bases. The V segment lost 5 bases and the J segment 11 bases; nucleotides outside the gene matches: 12. CDR3 length: 14 residues. The germline gives CDR1 SEHNR, CDR2 FQNEAQ (reference sequence). The CDR3 DNA reads TGTGCCAGCAGCAAGAGCCACAGGGGGCGCTTCGCTTTCTTT. Protein sequence: CASSKSHRGRFAFF.

This clone was counted once. This chain connects TRBV2 to TRBJ2-3; 9 bases line up with TRBD1. V shed 3 bases and J 4 bases; nucleotides not matched to a gene: 5. This CDR3 comprises 15 residues. Germline loops: CDR1 SNHLY, CDR2 FYNNEI. In DNA, the CDR3 is TGTGCCAGCAGTGAGCCGGACAGGGGCGCAGATACGCAGTATTTT. Its translation: CASSEPDRGADTQYF.

The V and J genes are TRBV5-8 and TRBJ2-2; possible D gene TRBD1, 6 bases. In germline, CDR1 is SGHTS, CDR2 YDEGEE. Trimming took 4 bases from V and 0 from J, leaving 13 bases between them. The CDR3 extends over 16 amino acids. CDR3 DNA: TGTGCCAGCAGCCCGGACAGAATAACGAACACCGGGGAGCTGTTTTTT. Translation: CASSPDRITNTGELFF.

V and J are TRBV19 and TRBJ1-4, with 8 bases that match TRBD1. V lost 3 bases and J lost 7; bases outside the gene matches: 7. CDR1 is LNHDA and CDR2 is SQIVND in the germline V gene (reference sequence). The CDR3 is 15 amino acids. The CDR3 spells CASSISGTGSEKLFF. DNA for the CDR3: TGTGCCAGTAGTATTTCCGGGACAGGCAGTGAAAAACTGTTTTTT.

The genes are TRBV5-5 and TRBJ1-2; D is ambiguous. V was shortened by 4 bases and J by 8 bases, with 18 bases between the two germline ends. Germline V gene sequence: CDR1 SGHKS, CDR2 YYEKEE (reference sequence). The CDR3 covers 14 residues. CDR3 nucleotide sequence: TGTGCCAGCAGCACCCTCAAGGCAGACGGAGGCTACACCTTC. Translation: CASSTLKADGGYTF.

The chain links TRBV18 to TRBJ1-5, with 7 bases matching TRBD1. Germline trimming cut 1 base from V and 0 bases from J; bases unmatched to any gene: 9. CDR1 KGHSH and CDR2 LQKENI come from the germline V gene. The CDR3 has 18 amino acids. The CDR3 nucleotides are TGTGCCAGCTCACCACTCACAGGGGACACCGATAGCAATCAGCCCCAGCATTTT. Protein: CASSPLTGDTDSNQPQHF.

The chain combines TRBV9 with TRBJ1-2; no firm D call. Germline CDR1 is SGDLS and CDR2 is YYNGEE. The V and J ends lost 0 bases and 0 bases respectively, with 9 bases between them. The CDR3 is 15 residues long. In DNA, the CDR3 is TGTGCCAGCAGCGTAGCTACCTCCGCTAACTATGGCTACACCTTC. Protein product: CASSVATSANYGYTF.

This sequence joins TRBV4-3 and TRBJ2-5, with TRBD2 matching over 13 bases. There are 17 residues in the CDR3. Germline V gene data show CDR1 as LGHNA and CDR2 as YSLEER. The V and J ends lost 0 bases and 1 base, in that order; junction bases with no gene match: 2. The CDR3 DNA sequence: TGCGCCAGCAGCCAAGACAGGACTAGCGGGGGCCAAGAGACCCAGTACTTC. This encodes CASSQDRTSGGQETQYF.

This rearrangement joins TRBV19 to TRBJ1-5; unclear D gene. Germline V lookup: CDR1 LNHDA, CDR2 SQIVND (reference sequence). Trimming took 7 bases from V and 2 from J, leaving 9 bases between them. This CDR3 has 13 amino acids. The CDR3 loop reads CASTLGGNQPQHF. The CDR3 DNA follows: TGTGCCAGTACGCTTGGGGGCAATCAGCCCCAGCATTTT.